This T cell receptor (beta chain) was documented in a study of CD8 T cells in Susac syndrome. The wider study: Among sequenced Susac syndrome patients, about 6 had active disease and under ten were in remission. The study, taken as a whole, reports: Maximal CD8+ clonal expansion in Susac was observed within TEMRA cells and among active patients.

Concerning this clonotype itself: Antigen unknown.

V lost 7 bases, J lost 0 bases, and 10 bases lay in between. The CDR3 totals 14 residues. From germline, CDR1 is MNHEY and CDR2 SVGEGT. An amount of RNA that ranged from roughly 0.5 to 1 ug was reverse transcribed with random hexamers. TCRdb re-analysed the immunoSEQ multiplex PCR reads in MiXCR, keeping a single row per CDR3 protein. This sample yields about 90,000 distinct CDR3 sequences, of which around 96% are seen a single time; 0.62% belongs to the top ten. The chain uses TRBV6-2 or TRBV6-3 and TRBJ1-5; D uncertain. This receptor was identified in a human donor with Susac syndrome. Input material: CD8+ T cells from PBMCs. As DNA, the CDR3 is TGTGCCAGCACCCCTTGGGATAGCAATCAGCCCCAGCATTTT. It translates to CASTPWDSNQPQHF.